This T cell receptor (beta chain) was profiled in a study of CD8 T cells in Susac syndrome. It was with random hexamers that about 0.45 to 1 ug RNA was reverse transcribed. TCRdb re-derived calls from the immunoSEQ multiplex PCR reads in MiXCR, one entry per CDR3 protein. The table includes some 170,000 distinct CDR3 sequences, 85% to 95% detected once. The V gene lost 8 bases and the J gene lost 0 bases, with 8 bases spanning the gap. Germline CDR1 MDHEN, CDR2 SYDVKM. The CDR3 has 13 residues. The chain couples TRBV28 to TRBJ2-1; D unresolved. Sample: CD4+ T cells from PBMCs. This receptor was identified in a human donor with Susac syndrome. The CDR3 is CASFGSSYNEQFF. CDR3 bases: TGTGCCAGCTTCGGAAGCTCCTACAATGAGCAGTTCTTC.